A single T cell receptor beta chain is shown here with its context. This record comes from a study of blood T cell repertoires in COVID-19. Profiled with immunoSEQ multiplex PCR; TCRdb holds only in-frame clones, not every one. The data show 350,000 to 400,000 clones, almost 90% seen once. From germline, CDR1 is MNHEY and CDR2 SMNVEV (reference sequence). The V gene lost 8 bases and the J gene lost 3 bases, with 11 bases spanning the gap. This CDR3 spans 12 amino acids. The source material was peripheral blood. This sequence joins TRBV27 and TRBJ2-7; D may be TRBD2 (6 bases). The receptor comes from a man aged 18 to 29 with active or convalescent COVID-19. The CDR3 here is CASSGENYEQYF. CDR3 sequence (DNA): TGTGCCAGCTCGGGGGAGAACTACGAGCAGTACTTC.